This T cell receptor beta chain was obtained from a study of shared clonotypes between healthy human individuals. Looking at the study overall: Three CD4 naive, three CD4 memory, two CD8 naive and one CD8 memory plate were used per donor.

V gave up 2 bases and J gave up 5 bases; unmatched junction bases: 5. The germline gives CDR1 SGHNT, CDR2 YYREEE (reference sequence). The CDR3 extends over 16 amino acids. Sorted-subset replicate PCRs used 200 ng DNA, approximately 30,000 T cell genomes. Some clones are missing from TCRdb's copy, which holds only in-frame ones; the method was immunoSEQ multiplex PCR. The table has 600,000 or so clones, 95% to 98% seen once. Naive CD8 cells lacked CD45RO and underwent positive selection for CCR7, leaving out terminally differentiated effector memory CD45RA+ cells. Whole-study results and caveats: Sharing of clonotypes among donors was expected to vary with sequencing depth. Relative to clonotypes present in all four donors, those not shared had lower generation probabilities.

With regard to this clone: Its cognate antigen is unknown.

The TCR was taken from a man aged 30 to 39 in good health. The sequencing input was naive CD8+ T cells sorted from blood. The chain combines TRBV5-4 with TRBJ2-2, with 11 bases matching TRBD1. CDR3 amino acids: CASSFLDRGRTGELFF. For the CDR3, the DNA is TGTGCCAGCAGCTTTTTGGACAGGGGGCGGACCGGGGAGCTGTTTTTT.